The text below deals with one T cell receptor beta chain. Antigen unknown. The sample belongs to a study of cytomegalovirus exposure and HLA in healthy donors. Across the study: Inside one of the first data releases sat about 85 million unique TCRs taken from HLA-typed donors. Study conclusions and caveats: In a later analysis, V- and J-gene trimming of beta chains associated with a DCLRE1C missense variant, replicated independently. Diagnosis of cytomegalovirus status made by the classifier reportedly showed high specificity and sensitivity. In a later analysis, across HLA loci, associated TCR counts were highest for DRB1, lowest for HLA-C.

PCR involved 60 Vbeta and 13 Jbeta primers. Profiling relied on immunoSEQ multiplex PCR, and the TCRdb table lists in-frame clones only, not all of them. The data contain 140,000 to 150,000 clones, around 75% of them singletons. Germline V gene data show CDR1 as SNHLY and CDR2 as FYNNEI. V lost 7 bases to trimming and J lost 8 bases; unmatched junction nucleotides: 11. The CDR3 spans 15 residues. The sequence was collected from a woman younger than 45 in good health and CMV-seronegative. The chain joins TRBV2 to TRBJ2-1; TRBD2 matches 10 bases. The sequencing input was PBMCs. CDR3 region: CASTGGLAGVYEQFF. Written as DNA, the CDR3 is TGTGCCAGCACTGGAGGGCTAGCGGGAGTATATGAGCAGTTCTTC.